These T cell receptor beta chains were read from a single sample in a study of patients and donors after allogeneic stem cell transplantation. Each CDR3 protein gets one entry after TCRdb re-called the RT-PCR reads with MiXCR. The table shows 200,000 to 250,000 distinct CDR3 sequences, with 11% to 15% occurring only once. Source material: blood, either unsorted or a sorted T cell fraction (not recorded which). These receptors all come from a human donor who was either an allogeneic HSCT recipient or a stem cell or donor lymphocyte infusion donor (not recorded which). It is not recorded whose cells these are; they may come from a transplant donor. Each CDR3 is given without its conserved first and last residue.

>TRBV20-1|11
SAGGQGDTEAF
>TRBV2|11
ASSDDGTYGYT
>TRBV7-9|15
ASSLVFLTGKRNTIY
>TRBV24-1|10
ATSDRRYEQY
>TRBV2|16
ASSPTPTSGGARETQY
>TRBV18|12
ASSPRDTQETQY
>TRBV20-1|15
SAREDRGSRAGETQY
>TRBV15|14
ATSRAGLADTGELF
>TRBV20-1|12
SANRMVSNQPQH
>TRBV4-3|13
ASSAEGVGFEKLF
>TRBV5-6|10
ASSGGQWTQY
>TRBV5-4|14
ASSSRLAGGRETQY
>TRBV5-6|14
ASSLALWTGSGELF
>TRBV29-1|13
SVEGTSGRSNEQY
>TRBV5-1|13
ASSPTQAGAEKLF
>TRBV19|13
ASNGGGGSYNEQF